This is a list of T cell receptor beta chains from one sample in a study of blood T cell repertoires in COVID-19. Data came from immunoSEQ multiplex PCR; TCRdb stores just in-frame clones and leaves some out. The sample holds roughly 55,000 clones; around 73% are singletons and the top ten take around 13%. The specimen was peripheral blood. These receptors all come from a man older than 75 with acute or convalescent COVID-19. CDR3s include the opening cysteine and the closing phenylalanine or tryptophan. D genes are given only for firm matches. Size is stated for part of the rows, as once, few or many counts, or as a class when the clone is expanded.

clone size,J gene,D gene,V gene,CDR3 protein,CDR3 DNA
-,TRBJ1-6,TRBD1,TRBV10-2,CASSDDRGPGGSPLHF,TGCGCCAGCAGTGACGACAGGGGGCCCGGGGGGTCACCCCTCCACTTT
-,TRBJ2-3,TRBD2,TRBV28,CASSLGLAGSTDTQYF,TGTGCCAGCAGTTTAGGACTAGCGGGAAGCACAGATACGCAGTATTTT
few,TRBJ2-7,TRBD2,TRBV5-1,CASSLPREGHEQYF,TGCGCCAGCAGCCTCCCCCGGGAGGGCCACGAGCAGTACTTC
-,TRBJ1-1,TRBD1,TRBV6-6,CASRPHDRGLPEAFF,TGTGCCAGCAGGCCGCATGACAGGGGTTTGCCTGAAGCTTTCTTT
-,TRBJ1-1,-,TRBV11-2,CASSLGRKNTEAFF,TGTGCCAGCAGCCTGGGGCGAAAGAACACTGAAGCTTTCTTT
-,TRBJ1-1,-,TRBV24-1,CATSDPPFGGGNTEAFF,TGTGCCACCAGTGATCCCCCTTTTGGAGGTGGGAACACTGAAGCTTTCTTT
-,TRBJ1-2,-,TRBV7-2,CASSLRGGDYGYTF,TGTGCCAGCAGCTTACGCGGGGGGGACTATGGCTACACCTTC
-,TRBJ1-2,-,TRBV5-4,CASSPGTGYYTF,TGTGCCAGCAGCCCGGGAACAGGGTACTACACCTTC
-,TRBJ2-1,-,TRBV5-4,CASSSGGGGGYNEQFF,TGTGCCAGCAGCTCCGGGGGCGGGGGTGGATACAATGAGCAGTTCTTC
-,TRBJ2-7,TRBD2,TRBV29-1,CSVYDGGSYEQYF,TGCAGCGTTTACGACGGGGGGTCCTACGAGCAGTACTTC
-,TRBJ1-4,-,TRBV20-1,CSASPYGSSNEKLFF,TGCAGTGCTAGTCCCTACGGTTCGTCTAATGAAAAACTGTTTTTT
-,TRBJ2-3,TRBD2,TRBV11-3,CASSPGLAPSTDTQYF,TGTGCCAGCAGCCCCGGACTAGCGCCTAGCACAGATACGCAGTATTTT
-,TRBJ1-1,-,TRBV15,CATSRIQGNTEAFF,TGTGCCACCAGCAGAATACAGGGGAACACTGAAGCTTTCTTT
-,TRBJ2-2,-,TRBV6-5,CASSSFRGQFTGELFF,TGTGCCAGCAGTTCGTTTCGAGGACAATTCACCGGGGAGCTGTTTTTT
-,TRBJ1-1,-,TRBV21-1,CASSKEGKLGTEAFF,TGTGCCAGCAGTAAGGAGGGAAAACTGGGCACTGAAGCTTTCTTT
-,TRBJ2-7,TRBD2,TRBV3-1/TRBV3-2,CASSQGPSREGYEQYF,TGTGCCAGCAGCCAAGGTCCGTCTCGGGAGGGGTACGAGCAGTACTTC
few,TRBJ1-1,-,TRBV30,CAWSPTREAFF,TGTGCCTGGAGTCCCACCCGGGAGGCTTTCTTT
-,TRBJ1-1,TRBD1,TRBV6-2/TRBV6-3,CASSQGQGLGAFF,TGTGCCAGCAGTCAGGGACAGGGGCTCGGAGCTTTCTTT
medium-sized,TRBJ2-6,TRBD1,TRBV4-2,CASSQEGQGLTGANVLTF,TGTGCCAGCAGCCAAGAGGGACAGGGTTTGACTGGGGCCAACGTCCTGACTTTC